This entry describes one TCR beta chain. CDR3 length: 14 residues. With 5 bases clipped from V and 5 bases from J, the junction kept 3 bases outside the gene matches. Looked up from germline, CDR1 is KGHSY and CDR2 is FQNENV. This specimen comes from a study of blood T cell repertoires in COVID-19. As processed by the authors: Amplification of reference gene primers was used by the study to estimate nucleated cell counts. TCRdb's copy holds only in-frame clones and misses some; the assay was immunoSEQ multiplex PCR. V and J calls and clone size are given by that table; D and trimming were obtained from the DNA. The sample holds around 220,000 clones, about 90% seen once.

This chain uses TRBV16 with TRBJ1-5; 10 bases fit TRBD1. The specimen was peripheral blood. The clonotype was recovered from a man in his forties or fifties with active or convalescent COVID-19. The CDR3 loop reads CASSFGTGDQPQHF. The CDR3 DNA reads TGTGCCAGCAGCTTCGGGACAGGGGATCAGCCCCAGCATTTT.